The next 18 T cell receptor beta chains were all read from a single sample in a study of T cell responses to AZD1222 COVID-19 vaccine. TCRdb's copy holds only in-frame clones and misses some; the assay was immunoSEQ multiplex PCR. This sample yields around 100,000 clones, of which roughly 90% are seen a single time; under 8.5% belongs to the top ten. The specimen was peripheral blood, collected on day 0 of AZD1222 vaccination. The receptors derive from an adult in good health.

The chain links TRBV9 to TRBJ2-7; 9 nucleotides align to TRBD2. Germline assignment: CDR1 SGDLS and CDR2 YYNGEE. With 2 bases clipped from V and 7 bases from J, the junction kept 16 bases outside the gene matches. The CDR3 length is 17 residues. DNA of the CDR3: TGTGCCAGCAGCGTCGGAGGTCCAGCGGGGGGCGGGGAGGAGCAGTACTTC. Protein sequence: CASSVGGPAGGGEEQYF.

The chain uses TRBV9 and TRBJ2-1; the D gene could be TRBD1 or TRBD2 (5 bases each). Germline V gene lookup returns CDR1 SGDLS and CDR2 YYNGEE. V lost 0 bases to trimming and J lost 6 bases, with 16 bases between them. The CDR3 runs 16 residues. The CDR3 nucleotides are TGTGCCAGCAGCGTAGAGGGGAGCGCCACACGCAATGAGCAGTTCTTC. Its protein is CASSVEGSATRNEQFF.

This chain links TRBV3-1 (or the pseudogene TRBV3-2) with TRBJ2-1; 12 bases fit TRBD2. Trimming at V came to 6 bases and at J to 4 bases, leaving 4 bases not matched to a gene. Per germline, CDR1 LGHDT and CDR2 YNNKEL (reference sequence). This CDR3 is 15 amino acids long. Written as DNA, the CDR3 is TGTGCCAGCAGAGGACTAGCGGGGCAGTACAATGAGCAGTTCTTC. Amino acids: CASRGLAGQYNEQFF.

The V and J genes are TRBV6-2 or TRBV6-3 and TRBJ2-1; 8 nucleotides line up with TRBD2. Germline-derived CDR1 and CDR2 are MNHEY and SVGEGT. The CDR3 consists of 15 residues. V was pared by 2 bases and J by 3 bases, with 3 bases of the junction left unmatched. CDR3 bases: TGTGCCAGCAGTTACCGGCGGGGGGTCTACAATGAGCAGTTCTTC. Translated, it gives CASSYRRGVYNEQFF.

The chain couples TRBV15 to TRBJ1-3; D uncertain. The ends were cut back, 0 bases at V and 0 bases at J, with 9 bases in the middle. This CDR3 has 16 residues. Germline loops: CDR1 LNHNV, CDR2 YYDKDF (reference sequence). Here the CDR3 DNA reads TGTGCCACCAGCAGAGAGAAGGGCCACTCTGGAAACACCATATATTTT. Protein product: CATSREKGHSGNTIYF.

V usage is TRBV5-1 and J usage is TRBJ2-7; 7 positions match TRBD1. The V and J ends lost 8 bases and 0 bases, in that order; junction bases with no gene match: 8. CDR1 and CDR2 (germline): SGHRS, YFSETQ. CDR3 length: 14 residues. The DNA of the CDR3 is TGCGCCAGTAAAAACACAGGGGACTCCTACGAGCAGTACTTC. Amino acid sequence: CASKNTGDSYEQYF.

CDR3: CASSQDRSARNTIYF. The CDR3 nucleotides read TGCGCCAGCAGCCAAGATCGTTCGGCGCGAAACACCATATATTTT. The chain has TRBV4-3 and TRBJ1-3; no clear D. Germline loops: CDR1 LGHNA, CDR2 YSLEER. The CDR3 length is 15 residues. V gave up 0 bases and J gave up 5 bases, with 11 bases separating them.

This clone was seen once. The V call is TRBV18, the J call TRBJ2-2; 10 bases are shared with TRBD2. Germline V gene data show CDR1 as KGHSH and CDR2 as LQKENI. The CDR3 contains 15 residues. V lost 8 bases and J lost 2; bases outside the gene matches: 5. DNA of the CDR3: TGTGCCAGCGTTGAGCGGGGGGGCAACACCGGGGAGCTGTTTTTT. Amino acids: CASVERGGNTGELFF. The full variable domain, completed using reference TRBV18 and TRBJ2-2, is NAGVMQNPRHLVRRRGQEARLRCSPMKGHSHVYWYRQLPEEGLKFMVYLQKENIIDESGMPKERFSAEFPKEGPSILRIQQVVRGDSAAYFCASVERGGNTGELFFGEGSRLTVL.

The V and J genes are TRBV3-1 (or the pseudogene TRBV3-2) and TRBJ2-2; the match to TRBD2 covers 8 bases. Germline loops: CDR1 LGHDT, CDR2 YNNKEL (reference sequence). J lost 7 bases, V lost 4 bases, and 5 bases had no gene match. The CDR3 spans 14 residues. The CDR3 nucleotides are TGTGCCAGCAGCCCCGTAGCGGGGCTCGGGGAGCTGTTTTTT. As protein: CASSPVAGLGELFF.

The rearrangement joins TRBV7-3 to TRBJ2-2; D not resolved. With 4 bases removed from V and 0 bases from J, the gap between germline ends came to 12 bases. In germline, CDR1 is SGHTA, CDR2 FQGTGA. This CDR3 comprises 16 residues. The CDR3 protein is CASSSHAASNTGELFF. CDR3 nucleotide sequence: TGTGCCAGCAGCTCTCACGCAGCCTCGAACACCGGGGAGCTGTTTTTT.

The chain has TRBV5-1 and TRBJ1-5; no reliable D call. The CDR3 spans 15 residues. In germline, CDR1 is SGHRS, CDR2 YFSETQ. Trimming removed 4 bases from V and 7 bases from J, with 18 bases in between. The CDR3 DNA reads as TGCGCCAGCAGCCCCCAAGATCCAGCATCCCAGCCCCAGCATTTT. This translates into CASSPQDPASQPQHF.

The V and J genes are TRBV18 and TRBJ2-7; D not certain. CDR3 length: 12 amino acids. Germline V lookup: CDR1 KGHSH, CDR2 LQKENI. The V and J ends lost 3 bases and 2 bases respectively, with 5 bases between them. The CDR3 spells CASSPQPYEQYF. The DNA for the CDR3 is TGTGCCAGCTCACCGCAACCCTACGAGCAGTACTTC.

The V call is TRBV5-1, the J call TRBJ2-3; D assignment may be TRBD1 or TRBD2 (5 bases each). Germline lookup yields CDR1 SGHRS and CDR2 YFSETQ. V was shortened by 4 bases and J by 6 bases, with 12 bases between the two germline ends. This CDR3 spans 13 amino acids. The CDR3 sequence: CASSPGSGDTQYF. DNA for the CDR3: TGCGCCAGCAGCCCAGGGAGTGGGGATACGCAGTATTTT.

This rearrangement joins TRBV2 to TRBJ2-3; TRBD2 matches 7 bases. The CDR3 consists of 15 residues. Germline loops: CDR1 SNHLY, CDR2 FYNNEI. J gave up 4 bases and V 3 bases, and 7 bases lay outside the gene matches. The CDR3 loop is CASSDWAGVPDTQYF. The CDR3 DNA is TGTGCCAGCAGTGATTGGGCGGGGGTACCAGATACGCAGTATTTT.

This sequence joins TRBV5-4 and TRBJ1-2, with TRBD1 matching over 8 bases. V was pared by 0 bases and J by 4 bases, with 11 bases of the junction left unmatched. The germline gives CDR1 SGHNT, CDR2 YYREEE (reference sequence). This CDR3 has 17 amino acids. This CDR3 reads CASSLEPGTGTGYGYTF. The DNA of the CDR3 is TGTGCCAGCAGCTTGGAGCCAGGGACAGGAACTGGCTATGGCTACACCTTC.

This clone was detected only a few times. The chain uses TRBV3-1 (or the pseudogene TRBV3-2) and TRBJ2-7, with D possibly TRBD2 on 6 matching bases. V lost 4 bases to trimming and J lost 3 bases, with 13 bases between them. The length of the CDR3 is 14 residues. Germline V gives CDR1 LGHDT, CDR2 YNNKEL (reference sequence). The CDR3 region has the DNA TGTGCCAGCAGCCCCGGGACTCTTTTCTACGAGCAGTACTTC. It is translated as CASSPGTLFYEQYF.

This chain uses TRBV5-1 with TRBJ1-2; a possible D gene is TRBD1 (5 bases). Germline CDR1 and CDR2: SGHRS and YFSETQ. V was clipped by 1 base and J by 6 bases, with 13 bases between them. This CDR3 has 14 amino acids. CDR3 sequence (DNA): TGCGCCAGCAGCTTGTCAGGGCTAAGCGATGGCTACACCTTC. Translation: CASSLSGLSDGYTF.

The rearrangement uses TRBV7-3 and TRBJ2-6; the match to TRBD1 covers 9 bases. Trimming took 5 bases from V and 11 from J; bases not matched to a gene: 4. CDR3 length equals 13 residues. Per the germline V gene, CDR1 is SGHTA and CDR2 is FQGTGA. The DNA for the CDR3 is TGTGCCAGCAGCGCGGGACAGGGTGACGTCCTGACTTTC. Translated, it gives CASSAGQGDVLTF.